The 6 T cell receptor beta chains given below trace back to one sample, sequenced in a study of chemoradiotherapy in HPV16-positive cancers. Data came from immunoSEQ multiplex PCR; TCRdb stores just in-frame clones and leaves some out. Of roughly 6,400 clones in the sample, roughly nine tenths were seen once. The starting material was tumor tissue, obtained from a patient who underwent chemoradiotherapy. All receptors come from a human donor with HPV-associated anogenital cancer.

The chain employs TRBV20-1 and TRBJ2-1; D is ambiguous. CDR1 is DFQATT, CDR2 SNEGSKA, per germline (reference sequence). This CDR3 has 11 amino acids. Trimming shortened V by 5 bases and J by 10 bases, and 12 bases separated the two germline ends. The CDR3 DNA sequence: TGCAGTGCTTTCAAACCGAAAGAGCAGTTCTTC. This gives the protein CSAFKPKEQFF.

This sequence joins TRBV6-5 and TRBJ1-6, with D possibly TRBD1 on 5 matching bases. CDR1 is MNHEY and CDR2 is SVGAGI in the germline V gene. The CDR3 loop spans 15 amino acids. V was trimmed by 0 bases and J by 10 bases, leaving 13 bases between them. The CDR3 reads CASSYSGELGSPLHF. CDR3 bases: TGTGCCAGCAGTTACTCGGGGGAACTGGGGTCACCCCTCCACTTT.

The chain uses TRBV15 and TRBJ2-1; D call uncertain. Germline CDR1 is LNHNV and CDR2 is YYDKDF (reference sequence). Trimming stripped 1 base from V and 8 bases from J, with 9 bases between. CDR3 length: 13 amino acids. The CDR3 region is CATSRGLGDEQFF. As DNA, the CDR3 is TGTGCCACCAGCAGAGGGCTAGGCGATGAGCAGTTCTTC. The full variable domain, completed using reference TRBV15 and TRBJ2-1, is DAMVIQNPRYQVTQFGKPVTLSCSQTLNHNVMYWYQQKSSQAPKLLFHYYDKDFNNEADTPDNFQSRRPNTSFCFLDIRSPGLGDTAMYLCATSRGLGDEQFFGPGTRLTVL.

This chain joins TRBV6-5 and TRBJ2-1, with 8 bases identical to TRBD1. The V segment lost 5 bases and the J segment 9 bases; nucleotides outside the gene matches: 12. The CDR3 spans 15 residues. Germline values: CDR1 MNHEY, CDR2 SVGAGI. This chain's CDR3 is CASSKPTGEAAEQFF. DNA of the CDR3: TGTGCCAGCAGTAAACCGACAGGGGAGGCCGCTGAGCAGTTCTTC.

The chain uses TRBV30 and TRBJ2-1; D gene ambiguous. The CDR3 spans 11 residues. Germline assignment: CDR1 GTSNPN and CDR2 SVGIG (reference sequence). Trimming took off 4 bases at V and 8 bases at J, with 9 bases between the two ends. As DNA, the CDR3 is TGTGCCTGGACTACAAGGTATGAGCAGTTCTTC. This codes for CAWTTRYEQFF.

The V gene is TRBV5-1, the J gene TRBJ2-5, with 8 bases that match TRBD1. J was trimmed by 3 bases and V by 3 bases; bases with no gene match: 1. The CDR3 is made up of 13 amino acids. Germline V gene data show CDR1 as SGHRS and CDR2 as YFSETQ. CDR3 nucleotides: TGCGCCAGCAGCTCACAGGGGGAAGAGACCCAGTACTTC. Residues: CASSSQGEETQYF.